The 3 T cell receptor beta chains in this list originate from one sample, sequenced in a study of cytomegalovirus exposure and HLA in healthy donors. This PCR relied on a set of 60 Vbeta primers and 13 Jbeta primers. TCRdb's table, derived via immunoSEQ multiplex PCR, lists solely in-frame clones and lacks some. The table shows some 90,000 clones, with around 84% occurring only once. The sequenced sample was PBMCs. The receptors originated from a human donor in good health.

This clone was detected only once. The V gene is TRBV2, the J gene TRBJ1-2; D remains unclear. V lost 0 bases to trimming and J lost 8 bases, with 4 bases between them. The CDR3 has 11 residues. Germline V gives CDR1 SNHLY, CDR2 FYNNEI. CDR3 sequence reads: CASSEARGYTF. The CDR3, as DNA: TGTGCCAGCAGTGAAGCGCGGGGCTACACCTTC.

CDR3 loop: CANGQREAFF. In DNA, the CDR3 is TGTGCCAACGGACAGCGCGAAGCTTTCTTT. The chain recombines TRBV2 with TRBJ1-1; D possibly corresponds to TRBD1 (6 bases). The germline CDR1 and CDR2 sequences are SNHLY and FYNNEI. Between the trimmed V and J ends, which lost 10 bases and 8 bases, there was a span of 11 bases. CDR3 size: 10 residues. The whole variable domain, remainder taken from reference TRBV2 and TRBJ1-1, is EPEVTQTPSHQVTQMGQEVILRCVPISNHLYFYWYRQILGQKVEFLVSFYNNEISEKSEIFDDQFSVERPDGSNFTLKIRSTKLEDSAMYFCANGQREAFFGQGTRLTVV.

V is TRBV9 and J is TRBJ2-7; the match to TRBD2 covers 11 bases. In germline, CDR1 is SGDLS, CDR2 YYNGEE. With 0 bases clipped from V and 5 bases from J, the junction kept 1 base outside the gene matches. This CDR3 is 14 amino acids long. Here the CDR3 DNA reads TGTGCCAGCAGCGTAGCGGGACTAGCGGACGAGCAGTACTTC. This gives the protein CASSVAGLADEQYF.